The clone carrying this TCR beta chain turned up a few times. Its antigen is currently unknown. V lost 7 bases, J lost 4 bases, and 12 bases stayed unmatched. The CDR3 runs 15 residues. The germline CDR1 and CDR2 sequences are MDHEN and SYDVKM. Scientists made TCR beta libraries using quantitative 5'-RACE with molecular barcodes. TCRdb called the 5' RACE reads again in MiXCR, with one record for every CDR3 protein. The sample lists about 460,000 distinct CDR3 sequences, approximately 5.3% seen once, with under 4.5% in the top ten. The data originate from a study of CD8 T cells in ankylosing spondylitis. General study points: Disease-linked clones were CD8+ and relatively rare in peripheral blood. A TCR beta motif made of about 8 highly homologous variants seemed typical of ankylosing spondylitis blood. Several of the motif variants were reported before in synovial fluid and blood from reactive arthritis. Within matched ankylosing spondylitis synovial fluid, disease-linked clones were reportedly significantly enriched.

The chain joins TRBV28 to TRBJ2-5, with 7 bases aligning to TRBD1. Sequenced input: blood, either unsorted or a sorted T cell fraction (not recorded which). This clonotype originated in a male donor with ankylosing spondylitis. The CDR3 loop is CASKTGTRSGETQYF. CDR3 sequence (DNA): TGTGCCAGCAAGACAGGGACGCGGTCGGGAGAGACCCAGTACTTC.